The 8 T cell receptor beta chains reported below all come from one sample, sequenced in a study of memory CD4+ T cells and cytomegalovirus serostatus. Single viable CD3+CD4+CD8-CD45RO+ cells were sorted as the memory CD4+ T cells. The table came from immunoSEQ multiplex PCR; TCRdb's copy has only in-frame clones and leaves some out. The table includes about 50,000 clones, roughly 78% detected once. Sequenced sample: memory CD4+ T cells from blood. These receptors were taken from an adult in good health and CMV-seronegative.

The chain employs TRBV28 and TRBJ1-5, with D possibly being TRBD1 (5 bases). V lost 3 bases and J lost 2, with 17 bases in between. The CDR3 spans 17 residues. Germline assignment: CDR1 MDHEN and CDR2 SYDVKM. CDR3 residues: CASSLESSGTRNQPQHF. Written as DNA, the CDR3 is TGTGCCAGCAGTTTGGAGTCGAGCGGGACTCGCAATCAGCCCCAGCATTTT.

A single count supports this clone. The CDR3 region has the DNA TGTGCCAGCAGTGCAATCGGACAGGGCCGGAACACCGGGGAGCTGTTTTTT. Its translation is CASSAIGQGRNTGELFF. The rearrangement links TRBV2 to TRBJ2-2; 8 bases map to TRBD1. V gave up 4 bases and J gave up 1 base; unmatched junction bases: 8. The CDR3 sequence is 17 residues long. Germline assignment: CDR1 SNHLY and CDR2 FYNNEI.

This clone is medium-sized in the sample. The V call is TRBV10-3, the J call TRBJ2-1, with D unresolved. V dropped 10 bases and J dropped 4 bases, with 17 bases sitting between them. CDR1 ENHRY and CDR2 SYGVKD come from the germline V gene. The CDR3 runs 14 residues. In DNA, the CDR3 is TGTGCCACCGCCGTAGCAGACGGGTACAATGAGCAGTTCTTC. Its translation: CATAVADGYNEQFF.

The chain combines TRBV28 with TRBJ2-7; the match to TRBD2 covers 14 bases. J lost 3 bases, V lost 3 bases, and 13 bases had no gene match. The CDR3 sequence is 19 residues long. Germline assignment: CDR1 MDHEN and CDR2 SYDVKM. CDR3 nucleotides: TGTGCCAGCAGTTTTGTCATGCGACTAGCGGGAGGGTTAGGCTACGAGCAGTACTTC. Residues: CASSFVMRLAGGLGYEQYF.

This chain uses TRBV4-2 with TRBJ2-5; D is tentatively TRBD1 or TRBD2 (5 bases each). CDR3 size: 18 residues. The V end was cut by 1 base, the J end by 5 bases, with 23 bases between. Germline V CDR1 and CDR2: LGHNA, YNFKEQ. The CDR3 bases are TGTGCCAGCAGCCAAGGAGACTTCGGGGACCGGGGCGGGGAGACCCAGTACTTC. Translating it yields CASSQGDFGDRGGETQYF.

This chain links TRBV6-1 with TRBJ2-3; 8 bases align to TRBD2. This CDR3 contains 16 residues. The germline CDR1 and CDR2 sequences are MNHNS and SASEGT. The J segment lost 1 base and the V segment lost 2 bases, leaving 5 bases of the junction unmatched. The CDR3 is CASSEYSGTGTDTQYF. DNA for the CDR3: TGTGCCAGCAGTGAATATAGCGGGACTGGCACAGATACGCAGTATTTT.

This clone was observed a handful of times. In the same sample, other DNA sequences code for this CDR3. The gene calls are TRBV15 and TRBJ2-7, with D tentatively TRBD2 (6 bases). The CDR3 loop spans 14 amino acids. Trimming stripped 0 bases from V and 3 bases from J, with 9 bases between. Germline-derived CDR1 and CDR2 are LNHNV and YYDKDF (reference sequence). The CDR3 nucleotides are TGTGCCACCAGCAGAGATCGTAGCGGCTACGAGCAGTACTTC. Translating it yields CATSRDRSGYEQYF.

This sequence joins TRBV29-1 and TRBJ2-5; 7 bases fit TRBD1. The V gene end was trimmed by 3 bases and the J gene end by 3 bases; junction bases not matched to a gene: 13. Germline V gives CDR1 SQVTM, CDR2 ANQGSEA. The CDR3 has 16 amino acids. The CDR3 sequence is CSVDNRNRGLEETQYF. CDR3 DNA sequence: TGCAGCGTTGATAATCGGAACAGGGGCCTGGAAGAGACCCAGTACTTC. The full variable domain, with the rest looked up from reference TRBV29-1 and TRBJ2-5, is SAVISQKPSRDICQRGTSLTIQCQVDSQVTMMFWYRQQPGQSLTLIATANQGSEATYESGFVIDKFPISRPNLTFSTLTVSNMSPEDSSIYLCSVDNRNRGLEETQYFGPGTRLLVL.